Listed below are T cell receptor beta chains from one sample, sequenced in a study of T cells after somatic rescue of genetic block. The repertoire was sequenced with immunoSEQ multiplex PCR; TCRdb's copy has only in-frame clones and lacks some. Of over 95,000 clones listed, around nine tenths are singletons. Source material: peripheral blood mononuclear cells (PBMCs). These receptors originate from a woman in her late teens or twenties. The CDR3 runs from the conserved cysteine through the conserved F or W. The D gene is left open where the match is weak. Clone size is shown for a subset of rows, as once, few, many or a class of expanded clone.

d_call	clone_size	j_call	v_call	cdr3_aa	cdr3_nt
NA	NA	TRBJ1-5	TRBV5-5	CASSRDSYQPQHF	TGTGCCAGCAGCCGTGACAGTTATCAGCCCCAGCATTTT
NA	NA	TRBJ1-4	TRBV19	CASKGRVQTNEKLFF	TGTGCCAGTAAAGGCAGGGTCCAAACTAATGAAAAACTGTTTTTT
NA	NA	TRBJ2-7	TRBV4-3	CASSQDLYSGEQYF	TGCGCCAGCAGCCAAGATCTGTACTCGGGCGAGCAGTACTTC
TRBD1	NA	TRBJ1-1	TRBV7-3	CASSLIGQGRNTEAFF	TGTGCCAGCAGCTTAATAGGACAGGGCAGGAACACTGAAGCTTTCTTT
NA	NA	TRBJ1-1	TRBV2	CASTSRGGSNTEAFF	TGTGCCAGCACCTCAAGGGGCGGATCGAACACTGAAGCTTTCTTT
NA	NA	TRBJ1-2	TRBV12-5	CASGLVMGNYGYTF	TGTGCTAGTGGTTTGGTAATGGGGAACTATGGCTACACCTTC
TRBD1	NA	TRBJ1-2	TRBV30	CAWIGTGGYGYTF	TGTGCCTGGATCGGGACAGGGGGCTATGGCTACACCTTC
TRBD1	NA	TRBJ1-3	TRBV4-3	CASSQDIQGASGNTIYF	TGCGCCAGCAGCCAAGATATCCAGGGGGCGAGTGGAAACACCATATATTTT
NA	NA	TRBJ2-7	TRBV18	CASSPPTGGGPEQYF	TGTGCCAGCTCACCACCTACAGGGGGGGGCCCCGAGCAGTACTTC
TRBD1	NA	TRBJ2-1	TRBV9	CASTPGGSSGEQFF	TGTGCCAGCACACCAGGGGGTTCCTCCGGTGAGCAGTTCTTC
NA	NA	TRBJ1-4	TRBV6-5	CASSYSSLGLGEKLFF	TGTGCCAGCAGTTACTCGAGTCTGGGGCTCGGGGAAAAACTGTTTTTT
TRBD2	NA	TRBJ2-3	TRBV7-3	CASSLRTSEDTQYF	TGTGCCAGCAGCTTAAGGACTAGCGAAGATACGCAGTATTTT
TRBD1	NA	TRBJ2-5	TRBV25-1	CASSTHSDRGHTQETQYF	TGTGCCAGCAGTACCCATTCTGACAGGGGGCACACCCAAGAGACCCAGTACTTC
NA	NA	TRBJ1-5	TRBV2	CASSEGGRRFNQPQHF	TGTGCCAGCAGTGAAGGTGGCAGGAGATTCAATCAGCCCCAGCATTTT
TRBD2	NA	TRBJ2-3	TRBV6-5	CASSETSGKQYF	TGTGCCAGCAGTGAGACTAGCGGAAAGCAGTATTTT
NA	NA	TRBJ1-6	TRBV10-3	CAISPREPYNSPLHF	TGTGCCATCAGTCCCCGGGAGCCCTATAATTCACCCCTCCACTTT
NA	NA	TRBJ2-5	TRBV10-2	CASSVQETQYF	TGCGCCAGCAGTGTACAAGAGACCCAGTACTTC
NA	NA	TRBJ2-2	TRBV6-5	CASRLQGSNTGELFF	TGTGCCAGCAGATTACAGGGCTCGAACACCGGGGAGCTGTTTTTT
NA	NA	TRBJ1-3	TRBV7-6	CASSLAGSSGNTIYF	TGTGCCAGCAGCTTAGCCGGGAGCTCTGGAAACACCATATATTTT
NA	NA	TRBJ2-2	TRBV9	CASSVGTGTGELFF	TGTGCCAGCAGCGTAGGCACGGGCACCGGGGAGCTGTTTTTT
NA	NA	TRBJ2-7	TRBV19	CASSPSSYEQYF	TGTGCCAGTAGTCCAAGCTCCTACGAGCAGTACTTC
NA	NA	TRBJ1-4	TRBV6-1	CASGQGREKLFF	TGTGCCAGCGGCCAGGGAAGGGAAAAACTGTTTTTT
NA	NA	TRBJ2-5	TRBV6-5	CASSSYGTLRKETQYF	TGTGCCAGCAGTTCCTACGGGACCCTCAGGAAGGAGACCCAGTACTTC
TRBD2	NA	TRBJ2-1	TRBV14	CASSQPGGYNEQFF	TGTGCCAGCAGCCAACCGGGGGGGTACAATGAGCAGTTCTTC
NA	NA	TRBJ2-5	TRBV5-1	CASSLTGAAQETQYF	TGCGCCAGCAGCTTGACGGGGGCGGCACAAGAGACCCAGTACTTC
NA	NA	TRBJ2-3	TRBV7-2	CASSLDFYAWADTQYF	TGTGCCAGCAGCTTAGACTTTTACGCCTGGGCAGATACGCAGTATTTT
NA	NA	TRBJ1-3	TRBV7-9	CASSLAGTNGNTIYF	TGTGCCAGCAGCTTGGCAGGGACGAATGGAAACACCATATATTTT
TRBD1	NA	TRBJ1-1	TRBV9	CASSVRGGRDTEAFF	TGTGCCAGCAGCGTCCGAGGGGGCCGAGACACTGAAGCTTTCTTT
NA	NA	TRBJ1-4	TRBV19	CASSIDGVGNEKLFF	TGTGCCAGTAGTATAGATGGCGTGGGGAACGAAAAACTGTTTTTT
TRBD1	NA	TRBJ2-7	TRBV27	CASRKPTGREQYF	TGTGCCAGCAGGAAGCCGACAGGGCGCGAGCAGTACTTC
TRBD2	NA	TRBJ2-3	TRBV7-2	CASSSPGAGGQDTQYF	TGTGCCAGCAGCTCCCCGGGAGCGGGGGGGCAGGATACGCAGTATTTT
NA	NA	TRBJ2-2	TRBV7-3	CASSPRQTNTGELFF	TGTGCCAGCAGCCCAAGGCAGACCAACACCGGGGAGCTGTTTTTT
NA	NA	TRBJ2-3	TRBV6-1	CASSERGIDTQYF	TGTGCCAGCAGTGAACGGGGGATAGATACGCAGTATTTT
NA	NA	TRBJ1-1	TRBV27	CASSFREGDEAFF	TGTGCCAGCAGTTTCAGGGAGGGCGATGAAGCTTTCTTT
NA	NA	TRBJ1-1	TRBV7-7	CASSEARGTEAFF	TGTGCCAGCAGCGAAGCCAGGGGAACTGAAGCTTTCTTT
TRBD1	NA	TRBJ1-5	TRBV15	CATSRLRDRRPNQPQHF	TGTGCCACCAGCAGACTCCGGGACAGGCGACCAAATCAGCCCCAGCATTTT
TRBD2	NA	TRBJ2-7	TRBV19	CASSGIAGSYEQYF	TGTGCCAGTAGTGGTATAGCGGGGTCCTACGAGCAGTACTTC
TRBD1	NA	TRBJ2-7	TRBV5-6	CASSLWTQGAYEQYF	TGTGCCAGCAGTCTTTGGACACAGGGGGCGTACGAGCAGTACTTC
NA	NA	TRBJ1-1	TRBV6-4	CASSDSSRTTEAFF	TGTGCCAGCAGTGACTCGAGTAGGACGACTGAAGCTTTCTTT
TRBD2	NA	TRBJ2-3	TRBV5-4	CASSWTWRGGRDTQYF	TGTGCCAGCAGCTGGACTTGGCGGGGGGGCCGGGATACGCAGTATTTT
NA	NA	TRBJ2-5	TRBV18	CASSPKETQYF	TGTGCCAGCTCACCAAAGGAGACCCAGTACTTC
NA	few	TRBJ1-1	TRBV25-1	CASSYRNTEAFF	TGTGCCAGCAGTTACAGGAACACTGAAGCTTTCTTT
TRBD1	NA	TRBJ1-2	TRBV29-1	CSADRGRGSYGYTF	TGCAGCGCCGACAGGGGGCGAGGGAGCTATGGCTACACCTTC
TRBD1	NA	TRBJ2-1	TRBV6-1	CATRGTGFAYNKQFF	TGTGCCACCAGAGGGACAGGGTTTGCCTACAATAAGCAGTTCTTC
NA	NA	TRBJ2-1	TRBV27	CASSLPGEQFF	TGTGCCAGCAGTCTCCCGGGGGAGCAGTTCTTC
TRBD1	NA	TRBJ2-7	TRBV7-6	CASSTRRQGGSYEQYF	TGTGCCAGCAGCACACGGCGACAGGGGGGCTCCTACGAGCAGTACTTC
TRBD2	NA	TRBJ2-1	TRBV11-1	CASSSGTSGGPYNEQFF	TGTGCCAGCAGCTCAGGGACTAGCGGGGGTCCGTACAATGAGCAGTTCTTC